This TCR beta chain was sequenced for a study of cytomegalovirus exposure and HLA in healthy donors. Study as a whole: Drawn from HLA-typed donors, tens of millions of unique TCRs were held in an early data release. Notes on the study in general: Cytomegalovirus association was assigned to 150 to 200 TCR beta chains. Accounts indicate the classifier identified cytomegalovirus status with strong specificity and sensitivity.

The PCR made use of 60 Vbeta and 13 Jbeta primers. The method was immunoSEQ multiplex PCR; TCRdb's version includes in-frame clones alone and lacks a portion of them. The table has about 140,000 clones, 65% to 80% seen once. Note on this clone: Its antigen is not known.

Germline V gives CDR1 SGHDT, CDR2 YYEEEE. CDR3 size: 16 residues. The ends lost 2 bases at V and 1 base at J; junction bases unmatched: 5. The sample consisted of PBMCs. The TCR sequence derives from a middle-aged man in good health and CMV-seronegative. The V and J genes are TRBV5-6 and TRBJ2-4, with 8 nucleotides matching TRBD2. The CDR3 DNA sequence: TGTGCCAGCAGCTTAGCGGGAGTCGATGCCAAAAACATTCAGTACTTC. Its protein is CASSLAGVDAKNIQYF.